The clone carrying this T cell receptor (beta chain) was found once. These data are taken from a study of CD8+ T cells in alopecia areata. Across the study: A regimen of oral tofacitinib, 5 to 10 mg twice daily, was given to treated patients.

It was cDNA, reverse transcribed from extracted RNA, that served as the sequencing template. Produced via immunoSEQ multiplex PCR; TCRdb's table is partial and in-frame only. The sample shows 170,000 or so clones, roughly 53% of them seen only once. CDR1 and CDR2 from the germline V gene are MNHEY and SMNVEV (reference sequence). The ends were cut back, 4 bases at V and 5 bases at J, with 14 bases in the middle. CDR3 length equals 14 residues. As for treatment: oral pan-JAK inhibitor, 5-10 mg twice daily. The receptor was isolated from a human donor with alopecia areata. The sequences come from CD8+ T cells sorted from blood, collected at week 24, from a patient treated with tofacitinib. The chain uses TRBV27 and TRBJ1-1; no clear D gene. The CDR3 is CASSYRPSGTEAFF. The CDR3 DNA follows: TGTGCCAGCAGTTACCGCCCATCGGGGACTGAAGCTTTCTTT.